This TCR beta chain was profiled in a study of blood T cell repertoires in COVID-19. About the research overall: The United States, Italy and Spain were the sources of the acute and convalescent COVID-19 samples. In each case, the material was cDNA or gDNA derived from T cells, B-cell-depleted T cells, or PBMCs.

TCRdb's table, derived via immunoSEQ multiplex PCR, lists solely in-frame clones and lacks some. The data contain about 19,000 clones, around 83% of them seen just once; the ten biggest clones take up around a sixth. Germline values: CDR1 SGHNT, CDR2 YYREEE (reference sequence). CDR3 size: 17 residues. V was clipped by 4 bases and J by 6 bases; unmatched bases: 12. The source is a man between 65 and 85 years old with acute or convalescent COVID-19. The sequenced material came from peripheral blood. The rearrangement links TRBV5-4 to TRBJ2-3; 12 bases line up with TRBD2. CDR3 nucleotides: TGTGCCAGCAGCGAGCTAGCGGGAGGGCCATGGGGGGATACGCAGTATTTT. It yields the protein CASSELAGGPWGDTQYF.